This T cell receptor beta chain came from a study of T cell clones after liver transplantation. Study-level information: Third-party-reactive TCRbeta sequences from pre-transplant mixed lymphocyte reactions served as antigen-independent comparators. Without induction therapy, subjects received standard immunosuppression until 12-24 months post-transplant. At least one year of complete immunosuppression withdrawal without enzymes over twice normal defined tolerance.

Note on this clone: Its target is unknown.

TCRdb's table, derived via immunoSEQ multiplex PCR, lists solely in-frame clones and lacks some. Of tens of thousands of clones listed, around 70% are singletons. General study findings and limits: The donor-reactive repertoire was only partly measurable in a couple of subjects, lacking donor cells.

The TCR originated in a human patient who received a liver transplant. The T cells may come from the graft donor. This material consisted of CD4+ T cells from blood, taken at the 22-month timepoint.

Written as DNA, the CDR3 is TGTGCCAGCAGCTTGGGAGCCATGAACACTGAAGCTTTCTTT. Translating it yields CASSLGAMNTEAFF. The rearrangement links TRBV7-3 to TRBJ1-1; no reliable D call. The V gene's germline CDR1 is SGHTA and CDR2 FQGTGA. The CDR3 runs to 14 residues. V lost 3 bases and J 0 bases, leaving 8 bases between the germline ends.